This T cell receptor (beta chain) came from a study of T cell clusters in autoimmune cytopenias. Points from the study as a whole: A dominant lymphoma-associated repertoire apparently masked the cluster-lack signature in secondary cytopenia versus chronic lymphocytic leukemia.

Multiplex touch-down PCR amplified TRB using TRB-A and TRB-B pools in one tube. TCRdb reprocessed the multiplex PCR reads and stores each CDR3 protein as one record, lacking DNA. The sample holds roughly 10,000 distinct CDR3 sequences. Of note for this clonotype: The antigen remains unidentified.

About 37,500 genome equivalents of blood DNA were amplified for TRB. This CDR3 has 11 amino acids. CDR1 is SGHDT, CDR2 YYEEEE, per germline. These data also formed part of another study, on T cell repertoires in aging, cancer and after chemotherapy. This second study says: Age-matched healthy donors had significantly more diverse, less clonal blood TCR repertoires than untreated cancer patients. In cancer patients, declining TCR diversity with age involved lost richness and lost evenness.

Input material: peripheral blood. The TCR sequence derives from a human donor in good health. This chain links TRBV5-6 with TRBJ2-7; TCRdb outputs TRBD1, but without DNA this stays unchecked. The CDR3: CASSWGGREYF.